This entry concerns a single TCR beta chain. The data derive from a study of PD-L1 blockade in urothelial cancer. Overall study context: Patients took up atezolizumab in 2014 at 1,200 mg intravenously every 3 weeks. Males with bladder-origin urothelial cancer constituted most of the 29 patients. When blood samples were assessed, the median T cell count was about 140,000.

The V gene's germline CDR1 is SGHAT and CDR2 FQNNGV. The CDR3 extends over 16 amino acids. Trimming stripped 3 bases from V and 7 bases from J, with 19 bases between. TCRdb keeps only in-frame clones here, not all; method: immunoSEQ multiplex PCR. The sample shows about 76,000 clones, 75% to 90% of them seen only once. The sample's time point: pretreatment peripheral blood. The cohort comprised individuals with locally advanced or metastatic urothelial carcinoma. This sequence joins TRBV11-2 and TRBJ2-1, with D possibly being TRBD1 (11 bases). The material was PBMCs, obtained around atezolizumab (anti-PD-L1) treatment. The TCR comes from a man between 65 and 85 years old with urothelial cancer. The CDR3 DNA reads as TGTGCCAGCAGCTTCGGGACAGGGGGACTAGCGAATGAGCAGTTCTTC. Translation gives CASSFGTGGLANEQFF.